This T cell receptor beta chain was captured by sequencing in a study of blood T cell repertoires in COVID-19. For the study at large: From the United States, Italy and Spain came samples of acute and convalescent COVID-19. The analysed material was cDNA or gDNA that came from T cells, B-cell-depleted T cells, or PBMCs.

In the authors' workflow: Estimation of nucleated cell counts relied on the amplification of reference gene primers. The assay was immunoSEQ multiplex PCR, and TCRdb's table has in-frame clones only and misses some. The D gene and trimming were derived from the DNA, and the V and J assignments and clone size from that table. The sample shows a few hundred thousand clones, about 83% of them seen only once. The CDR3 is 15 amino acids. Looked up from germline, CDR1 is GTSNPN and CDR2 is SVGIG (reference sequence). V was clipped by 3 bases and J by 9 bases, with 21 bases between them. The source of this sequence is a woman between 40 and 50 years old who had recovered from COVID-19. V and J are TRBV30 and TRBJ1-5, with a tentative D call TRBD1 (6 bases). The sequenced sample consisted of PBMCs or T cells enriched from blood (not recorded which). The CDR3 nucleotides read TGTGCCTGGAGCTTATTCGGACAGCTTCGAGGGCCCCAGCATTTT. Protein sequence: CAWSLFGQLRGPQHF.